This T cell receptor beta chain was sequenced in a study of T-cell memory formation after mild COVID-19. Study context: Largely donor-specific sequence clusters came from a couple of donors. Overall study findings and caveats: Contracting CD4+ clones sat mainly in CM and EM; CD8+ in EMRA. Clones shrinking from day 15 to 85 showed even CD4/CD8 mixes; later expanders tilted CD4+.

TCRdb analysed the 5' RACE reads with MiXCR anew, one entry per CDR3 protein. This table holds around 150,000 distinct CDR3 sequences, roughly 14% found once. A word on this clonotype: Its antigen remains unknown.

What was sequenced was PBMCs or a T cell subset sorted from them (not recorded which). This TCR was recovered from an adult woman who had mild COVID-19 (a few samples of this study predate the infection). Cell type and time point are not known.

CDR3 protein: CASSQDRDYHDGYTF. CDR3 nucleotide sequence: TGTGCCAGCAGCCAAGATCGGGATTATCATGATGGCTACACCTTC. The chain joins TRBV3-1 to TRBJ1-2; D is undetermined. V gave up 0 bases and J gave up 6 bases, with 14 bases separating them. Germline loops: CDR1 LGHDT, CDR2 YNNKEL (reference sequence). This CDR3 is built from 15 residues. Combining the CDR3 with reference TRBV3-1 and TRBJ1-2 gives the whole variable domain DTAVSQTPKYLVTQMGNDKSIKCEQNLGHDTMYWYKQDSKKFLKIMFSYNNKELIINETVPNRFSPKSPDKAHLNLHINSLELGDSAVYFCASSQDRDYHDGYTFGSGTRLTVV.